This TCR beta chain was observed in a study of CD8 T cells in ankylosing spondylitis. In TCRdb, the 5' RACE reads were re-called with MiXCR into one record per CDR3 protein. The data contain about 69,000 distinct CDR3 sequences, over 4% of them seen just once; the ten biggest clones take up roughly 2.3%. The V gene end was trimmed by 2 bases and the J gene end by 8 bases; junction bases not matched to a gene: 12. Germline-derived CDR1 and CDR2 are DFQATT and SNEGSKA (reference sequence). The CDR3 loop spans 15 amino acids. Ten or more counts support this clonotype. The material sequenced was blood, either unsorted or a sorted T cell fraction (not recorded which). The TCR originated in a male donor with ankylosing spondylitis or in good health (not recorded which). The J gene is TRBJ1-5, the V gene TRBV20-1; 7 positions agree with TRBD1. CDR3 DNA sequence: TGCAGTGCTAGATCCCCCAGGGGGGGGTCAGAGCCCCAGCATTTT. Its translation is CSARSPRGGSEPQHF.